Listed here are 23 T cell receptor beta chains from one sample, sequenced in a study of T cell clonality in common variable immunodeficiency. Study conclusions and caveats: Fewer deletions and N-nucleotide insertions were reportedly seen in common variable immunodeficiency TCR beta sequences.

Sequenced by immunoSEQ multiplex PCR; TCRdb stores in-frame clones only, minus some. The sample presents about 7,200 clones, none singletons. These receptors have no identified antigens. Sequencing was carried out using peripheral blood mononuclear cells. Source of these receptors: a human donor with common variable immunodeficiency.

Points on this clone: The read ends 3 residues early relative to the CDR3; the germline J gene fills the gap. The V and J genes are TRBV7-6 and TRBJ2-1; TRBD2 aligns across 8 bases. The J segment lost 5 bases and the V segment lost 5 bases, leaving 11 bases of the junction unmatched. CDR3 length equals 16 residues. Germline V CDR1 and CDR2: SGHVS, FNYEAQ. The CDR3 reads CASSHLGREVHNEQFF. CDR3 DNA (partial): TGTGCCAGCAGCCATCTAGGGCGGGAGGTCCACAATGAG. Full variable domain (remainder filled in from reference TRBV7-6 and TRBJ2-1): GAGVSQSPRYKVTKRGQDVALRCDPISGHVSLYWYRQALGQGPEFLTYFNYEAQQDKSGLPNDRFSAERPEGSISTLTIQRTEQRDSAMYRCASSHLGREVHNEQFFGPGTRLTVL.

A word on this clone: The missing CDR3 end, 3 residues past where the read stops, is filled in from the germline J gene. The chain carries TRBV19 and TRBJ1-1; 11 nucleotides line up with TRBD1. Trimming took 4 bases from V and 4 from J; bases not matched to a gene: 5. Germline V lookup: CDR1 LNHDA, CDR2 SQIVND (reference sequence). The CDR3 covers 15 residues. The CDR3 here is CASSTPGQGVTEAFF. The DNA read from the CDR3 is TGTGCCAGTAGTACCCCGGGACAGGGGGTCACTGAA.

Remarks on this clone: The read terminates 3 residues before the CDR3 end, so the remaining end is supplied by the germline J gene. The J gene is TRBJ1-2, the V gene TRBV19; TRBD1 matches at 10 bases. With 6 bases clipped from V and 1 base from J, the junction kept 8 bases outside the gene matches. The CDR3 length is 16 residues. Germline V gives CDR1 LNHDA, CDR2 SQIVND (reference sequence). The CDR3 sequence is CASSSGQGIVNYGYTF. The part of the CDR3 DNA that was read is TGTGCCAGTAGCTCGGGACAGGGGATTGTTAACTATGGC.

In this sample, this clone is medium-sized. The read terminates 3 residues before the CDR3 end, so the remaining end is supplied by the germline J gene. The gene calls are TRBV29-1 and TRBJ1-5; 9 bases are a match to TRBD1. CDR3 size: 13 residues. From germline, CDR1 is SQVTM and CDR2 ANQGSEA. V shed 6 bases, J shed 4 bases, and the junction held 4 bases outside the gene matches. The DNA read from the CDR3 is TGCAGCGTCAGGGACAGGGAGAATCAGCCC. It encodes CSVRDRENQP. The whole CDR3 protein reads CSVRDRENQPQHF.

This clone came up a few times. Coverage ceases 3 residues before the CDR3 finishes, and the germline J gene fills in the end. This chain joins TRBV6-2 or TRBV6-3 and TRBJ1-5; 9 bases are a match to TRBD1. V lost 6 bases and J lost 6; bases outside the gene matches: 6. In germline, CDR1 is MNHEY, CDR2 SVGEGT. The CDR3 loop spans 14 amino acids. The CDR3 reads CASRHGQGTQPQHF. The CDR3 bases that were read are TGTGCCAGCAGACACGGACAGGGGACTCAGCCC.

This clone was counted between two and nine times. The missing CDR3 end, 3 residues past where the read stops, is filled in from the germline J gene. This rearrangement joins TRBV7-2 to TRBJ2-5; D is perhaps TRBD2 (5 bases). This CDR3 comprises 12 residues. The germline V gene encodes CDR1 SGHTA and CDR2 FQGNSA. V was shortened by 3 bases and J by 7 bases, with 9 bases between the two germline ends. CDR3 protein: CASSFSDVTQYF. The CDR3 DNA, read in part, is TGTGCCAGCAGCTTTAGCGATGTGACC.

Concerning this clone itself: The sequenced fragment ends 3 residues before the CDR3 boundary, so the rest is inferred from the germline J gene. V is TRBV18 and J is TRBJ2-3; 10 nucleotides match TRBD1. The ends lost 5 bases at V and 1 base at J; junction bases unmatched: 9. This CDR3 contains 17 residues. Germline V gene sequence: CDR1 KGHSH, CDR2 LQKENI. The CDR3 bases that were read are TGTGCCAGCTCAACCCTAGGACAGGGGGTCGGCACAGATACG. Residues: CASSTLGQGVGTDT. The entire CDR3 is CASSTLGQGVGTDTQYF.

This clone was found a few times. The sequence runs out 3 residues before the end of the CDR3; the remainder is reconstructed from the germline J gene. The rearrangement uses TRBV20-1 and TRBJ2-7, with 9 bases matching TRBD2. With 0 bases clipped from V and 5 bases from J, the junction kept 8 bases outside the gene matches. This CDR3 is 15 amino acids long. Germline assignment: CDR1 DFQATT and CDR2 SNEGSKA (reference sequence). The CDR3 is CSARDPREGLDEQYF. CDR3 DNA, as far as it was read: TGCAGTGCTAGAGATCCGCGGGAGGGCCTGGACGAG.

Only a few counts were recorded for this clone. The read comes to an end 3 residues before the CDR3 does, leaving the germline J gene to fill in the end. The chain combines TRBV19 with TRBJ2-7, with 11 bases fitting TRBD1. The CDR3 has 16 amino acids. The trim removed 5 bases at V and 2 bases at J, leaving 8 bases unmatched. Looked up from germline, CDR1 is LNHDA and CDR2 is SQIVND (reference sequence). The CDR3 DNA, read in part, is TGTGCCAGTAGTGTCCGGGACAGGGGGTTCCCCTACGAG. Translating it yields CASSVRDRGFPYE. The whole CDR3 region reads CASSVRDRGFPYEQYF.

Only a few counts were recorded for this clone. The sequenced fragment ends 3 residues before the CDR3 boundary, so the rest is inferred from the germline J gene. V is TRBV10-2 and J is TRBJ2-1; the match to TRBD2 covers 7 bases. The CDR3 loop spans 14 amino acids. Germline V gene data show CDR1 as WSHSY and CDR2 as SAAADI. The V and J ends lost 5 bases and 8 bases, in that order; junction bases with no gene match: 9. CDR3 sequence: CASSNIGGSDEQFF. Partial CDR3 DNA: TGCGCCAGCAGTAATATTGGCGGGAGCGATGAG.

Concerning this clone itself: The read comes to an end 3 residues before the CDR3 does, leaving the germline J gene to fill in the end. The chain uses TRBV7-6 and TRBJ1-1; the D is unclear. The CDR3 runs to 13 residues. The germline V and J ends were trimmed by 6 bases and 4 bases, with 12 bases remaining between them. CDR1 and CDR2 from the germline V gene are SGHVS and FNYEAQ. The CDR3 is CASSLTRSTEAFF. The CDR3 bases that were read are TGTGCCAGCAGTTTGACTAGGAGCACTGAA. The complete variable domain, with remaining parts taken from reference TRBV7-6 and TRBJ1-1, reads GAGVSQSPRYKVTKRGQDVALRCDPISGHVSLYWYRQALGQGPEFLTYFNYEAQQDKSGLPNDRFSAERPEGSISTLTIQRTEQRDSAMYRCASSLTRSTEAFFGQGTRLTVV.

This clone is labeled medium-sized (0.01 to 0.1%). The read terminates 3 residues before the CDR3 end, so the remaining end is supplied by the germline J gene. The V gene is TRBV20-1, the J gene TRBJ2-6; 11 bases align to TRBD1. The CDR3 length is 18 residues. V gave up 3 bases and J gave up 3 bases; unmatched junction bases: 10. In germline, CDR1 is DFQATT, CDR2 SNEGSKA (reference sequence). CDR3: CSASSYGQGAYGANVLTF. CDR3 bases read: TGCAGTGCTAGTTCATATGGACAGGGGGCTTATGGGGCCAACGTC.

With respect to this clone: The missing CDR3 end, 3 residues past where the read stops, is filled in from the germline J gene. This chain links TRBV2 with TRBJ2-3, with a possible D match to TRBD2 (5 bases). V dropped 9 bases and J dropped 2 bases, with 15 bases sitting between them. The CDR3 runs 14 residues. The V gene's germline CDR1 is SNHLY and CDR2 FYNNEI. The covered CDR3 bases are TGTGCCAGACGGACTTTTTTCTCCACAGATACG. Encoded protein: CARRTFFSTDT. The complete CDR3 sequence is CARRTFFSTDTQYF. The variable domain in full, with the rest retrieved from reference TRBV2 and TRBJ2-3, is EPEVTQTPSHQVTQMGQEVILRCVPISNHLYFYWYRQILGQKVEFLVSFYNNEISEKSEIFDDQFSVERPDGSNFTLKIRSTKLEDSAMYFCARRTFFSTDTQYFGPGTRLTVL.

In regard to this clone: Read sequence stops 3 residues before the CDR3 end, and the germline J gene provides the missing end. The chain links TRBV6-2 or TRBV6-3 to TRBJ2-7; 11 bases match TRBD1. The germline V gene has CDR1 MNHEY and CDR2 SVGEGT. CDR3 length: 15 residues. Trimming cost V 2 bases and J 2 bases; bases outside gene matches: 2. CDR3 bases read: TGTGCCAGCAGTTACCGGGACAGGGGGACCTACGAG. Encoded protein: CASSYRDRGTYE. In full, the CDR3 reads CASSYRDRGTYEQYF.

As to this clone: Sequencing ends 3 residues short of the CDR3 end; the germline J gene provides the rest. The rearrangement joins TRBV7-9 to TRBJ2-7; 9 bases align to TRBD2. With V trimmed by 7 bases and J by 2 bases, 9 bases remained unmatched. The V gene's germline CDR1 is SEHNR and CDR2 FQNEAQ (reference sequence). There are 15 residues in the CDR3. The CDR3 reads CASNEGLAGPYEQYF. The sequenced part of the CDR3 DNA is TGTGCCAGCAACGAGGGTCTAGCGGGACCCTACGAG.

This clone was detected only a few times. One end of the junction does not line up with germline, which may come from a read error. CDR3 region: CASSPANSEAFF. The part of the CDR3 DNA that was read is TGTGCCAGCAGCCCCGCGAACTCTGAA. The V call is TRBV7-9, the J call TRBJ1-1; D is uncertain. The read is 3 residues too short to cover the CDR3 end, so that end is filled in from the germline J gene. CDR3 length equals 12 residues. In germline, CDR1 is SEHNR, CDR2 FQNEAQ (reference sequence).

For this clone: The DNA ends 3 residues before the CDR3 does, and the rest of the CDR3 is filled in from the germline J gene. This chain joins TRBV19 and TRBJ1-4; tentatively, D is TRBD1 (5 bases). Germline assignment: CDR1 LNHDA and CDR2 SQIVND (reference sequence). The CDR3 is 13 residues long. The V and J ends lost 5 bases and 5 bases respectively, with 9 bases between them. CDR3 sequence reads: CASSGQGNEKLFF. CDR3 DNA (partial): TGTGCCAGTAGTGGGCAGGGAAATGAAAAA.

With respect to this clone: The CDR3 end falls 3 residues outside the read, so it is completed with the germline J gene. V is TRBV7-2 and J is TRBJ2-1; 9 bases fit TRBD1. V trimming: 7 bases; J trimming: 9 bases; junction bases outside the gene matches: 7. Germline V gene lookup returns CDR1 SGHTA and CDR2 FQGNSA. The CDR3 spans 13 residues. The sequenced part of the CDR3 DNA is TGTGCCAGCACCTACAGGGGGCAGGGTGAG. Protein product: CASTYRGQGE. The complete CDR3 protein is CASTYRGQGEQFF.

Note on this clone: The CDR3 extends 3 residues past the end of the read, so its final part is completed from the germline J gene. The J gene is TRBJ1-5, the V gene TRBV7-6; D is unresolved. The CDR3 totals 13 residues. The ends were cut back, 4 bases at V and 7 bases at J, with 11 bases in the middle. The V gene's germline CDR1 is SGHVS and CDR2 FNYEAQ. Incomplete CDR3 DNA: TGTGCCAGCAGCTGGCGGCCCGGGCAGCCC. Encoded protein: CASSWRPGQP. Given in full, the CDR3 is CASSWRPGQPQHF. Drawing the rest from reference TRBV7-6 and TRBJ1-5, the complete variable domain is GAGVSQSPRYKVTKRGQDVALRCDPISGHVSLYWYRQALGQGPEFLTYFNYEAQQDKSGLPNDRFSAERPEGSISTLTIQRTEQRDSAMYRCASSWRPGQPQHFGDGTRLSIL.

There are a few counts of this clone. From the germline J gene comes the end of the CDR3, since the read stops 3 residues before it. The rearrangement uses TRBV7-9 and TRBJ1-5; 10 bases fit TRBD1. The J segment lost 9 bases and the V segment lost 4 bases, leaving 6 bases of the junction unmatched. This CDR3 comprises 14 residues. Germline V gives CDR1 SEHNR, CDR2 FQNEAQ (reference sequence). The sequenced part of the CDR3 DNA is TGTGCCAGCAGCTCAGGACAGGGGGAGACGCCC. This encodes CASSSGQGETP. The complete CDR3 reads CASSSGQGETPQHF.

In regard to this clone: The CDR3 is cut off 3 residues early in the read; its end comes from the germline J gene. This sequence joins TRBV18 and TRBJ2-7, with 7 bases identical to TRBD2. The V segment lost 1 base and the J segment 0 bases; nucleotides outside the gene matches: 6. Germline CDR1 and CDR2: KGHSH and LQKENI. The CDR3 is made up of 16 amino acids. The covered CDR3 bases are TGTGCCAGCTCACCACTAACCCTAGCGGACTCCTACGAG. Its protein is CASSPLTLADSYE. The full CDR3 protein reads CASSPLTLADSYEQYF.

This clone occurred a few times. The sequence runs out 3 residues before the end of the CDR3; the remainder is reconstructed from the germline J gene. This chain uses TRBV20-1 with TRBJ2-7; 8 positions agree with TRBD1. Germline-derived CDR1 and CDR2 are DFQATT and SNEGSKA (reference sequence). The length of the CDR3 is 14 residues. The V gene end was trimmed by 0 bases and the J gene end by 2 bases; junction bases not matched to a gene: 3. The part of the CDR3 DNA that was read is TGCAGTGCTAGAGAGACAGGGGTAGCCTACGAG. Protein product: CSARETGVAYE. Given in full, the CDR3 is CSARETGVAYEQYF.

For this clone: The observed sequence ends 3 residues before the CDR3 terminus, with the missing tail filled in from the germline J gene. The V and J genes are TRBV7-2 and TRBJ2-1, with 8 bases fitting TRBD2. The CDR3 is 15 amino acids. The V and J ends lost 5 bases and 4 bases, in that order; junction bases with no gene match: 7. Germline-derived CDR1 and CDR2 are SGHTA and FQGNSA. The covered CDR3 bases are TGTGCCAGCAGCCCCGCAGCTAGCGGGTACAATGAG. It translates to CASSPAASGYNE. The complete CDR3 reads CASSPAASGYNEQFF. The full variable domain, in which reference TRBV7-2 and TRBJ2-1 provide the parts outside the CDR3, is GAGVSQSPSNKVTEKGKDVELRCDPISGHTALYWYRQSLGQGLEFLIYFQGNSAPDKSGLPSDRFSAERTGGSVSTLTIQRTQQEDSAVYLCASSPAASGYNEQFFGPGTRLTVL.